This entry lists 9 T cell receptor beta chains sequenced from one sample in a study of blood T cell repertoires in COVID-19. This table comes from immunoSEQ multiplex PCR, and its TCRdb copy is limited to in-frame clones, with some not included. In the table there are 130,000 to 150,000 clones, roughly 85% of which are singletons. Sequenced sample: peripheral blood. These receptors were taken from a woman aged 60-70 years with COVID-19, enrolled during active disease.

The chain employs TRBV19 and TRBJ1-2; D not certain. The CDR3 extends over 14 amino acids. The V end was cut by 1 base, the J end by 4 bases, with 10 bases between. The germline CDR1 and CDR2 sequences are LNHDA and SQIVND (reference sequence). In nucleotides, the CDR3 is TGTGCCAGTAGTATAGGGTATCAGATCTATGGCTACACCTTC. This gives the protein CASSIGYQIYGYTF.

The CDR3 here is CASTPSSDAYTDTQYF. The CDR3 region has the DNA TGTGCCAGTACCCCCTCTAGCGATGCCTACACAGATACGCAGTATTTT. The J gene is TRBJ2-3, the V gene TRBV19, with a weak D call TRBD2 (6 bases). Germline values: CDR1 LNHDA, CDR2 SQIVND (reference sequence). V lost 7 bases, J lost 2 bases, and 19 bases lay in between. This CDR3 is built from 16 residues.

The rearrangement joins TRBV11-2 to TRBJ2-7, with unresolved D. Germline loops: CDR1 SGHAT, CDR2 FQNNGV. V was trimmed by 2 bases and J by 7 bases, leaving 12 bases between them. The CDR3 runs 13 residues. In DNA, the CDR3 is TGTGCCAGCAGCTTAATCGACATGTTGGAGCAGTACTTC. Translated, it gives CASSLIDMLEQYF.

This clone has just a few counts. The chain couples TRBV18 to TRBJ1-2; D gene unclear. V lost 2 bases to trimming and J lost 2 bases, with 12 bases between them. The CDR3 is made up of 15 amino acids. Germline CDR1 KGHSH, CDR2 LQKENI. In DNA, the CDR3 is TGTGCCAGCTCACCAGCCCCTAACCCGAACTATGGCTACACCTTC. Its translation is CASSPAPNPNYGYTF. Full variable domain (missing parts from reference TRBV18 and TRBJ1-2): NAGVMQNPRHLVRRRGQEARLRCSPMKGHSHVYWYRQLPEEGLKFMVYLQKENIIDESGMPKERFSAEFPKEGPSILRIQQVVRGDSAAYFCASSPAPNPNYGYTFGSGTRLTVV.

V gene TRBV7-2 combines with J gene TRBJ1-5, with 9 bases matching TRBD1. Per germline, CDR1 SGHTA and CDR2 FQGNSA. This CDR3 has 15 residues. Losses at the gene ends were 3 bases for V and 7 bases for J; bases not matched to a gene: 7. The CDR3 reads CASSFTGTGYQPQHF. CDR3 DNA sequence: TGTGCCAGCAGCTTTACCGGGACAGGGTACCAGCCCCAGCATTTT. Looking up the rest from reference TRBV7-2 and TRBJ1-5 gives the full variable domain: GAGVSQSPSNKVTEKGKDVELRCDPISGHTALYWYRQSLGQGLEFLIYFQGNSAPDKSGLPSDRFSAERTGGSVSTLTIQRTQQEDSAVYLCASSFTGTGYQPQHFGDGTRLSIL.

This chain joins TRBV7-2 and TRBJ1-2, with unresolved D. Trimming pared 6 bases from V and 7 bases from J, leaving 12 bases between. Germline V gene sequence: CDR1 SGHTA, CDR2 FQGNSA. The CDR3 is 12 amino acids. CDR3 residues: CASRVQTGGYTF. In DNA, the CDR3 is TGTGCCAGCAGAGTCCAAACGGGTGGCTACACCTTC. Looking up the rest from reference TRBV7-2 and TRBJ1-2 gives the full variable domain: GAGVSQSPSNKVTEKGKDVELRCDPISGHTALYWYRQSLGQGLEFLIYFQGNSAPDKSGLPSDRFSAERTGGSVSTLTIQRTQQEDSAVYLCASRVQTGGYTFGSGTRLTVV.

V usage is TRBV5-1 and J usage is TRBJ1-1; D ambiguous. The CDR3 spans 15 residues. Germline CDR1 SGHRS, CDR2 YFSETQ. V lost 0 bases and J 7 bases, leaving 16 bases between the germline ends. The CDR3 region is CASSLDAGGYLEAFF. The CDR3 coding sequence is TGCGCCAGCAGCTTGGATGCAGGAGGATACCTTGAAGCTTTCTTT.

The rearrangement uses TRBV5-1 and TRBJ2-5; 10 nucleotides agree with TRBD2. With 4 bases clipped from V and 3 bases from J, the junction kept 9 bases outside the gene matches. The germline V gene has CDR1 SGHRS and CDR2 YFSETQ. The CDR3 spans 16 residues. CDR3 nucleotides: TGCGCCAGCAGCCTCCCGCAACTAGCGGGGAAAGAGACCCAGTACTTC. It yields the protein CASSLPQLAGKETQYF. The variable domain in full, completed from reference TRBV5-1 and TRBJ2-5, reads KAGVTQTPRYLIKTRGQQVTLSCSPISGHRSVSWYQQTPGQGLQFLFEYFSETQRNKGNFPGRFSGRQFSNSRSEMNVSTLELGDSALYLCASSLPQLAGKETQYFGPGTRLLVL.

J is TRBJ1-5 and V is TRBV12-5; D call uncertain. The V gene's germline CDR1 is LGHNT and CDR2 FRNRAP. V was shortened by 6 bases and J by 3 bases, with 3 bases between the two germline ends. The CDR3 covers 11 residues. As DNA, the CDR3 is TGTGCTAGTGGCGTCAATCAGCCCCAGCATTTT. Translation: CASGVNQPQHF.